This TCR beta chain was sequenced for a study of neurological immune-mediated disorders (dated by TCRdb to the late 2010s). Regarding the study in general: Peripheral blood TCR-beta repertoires from HTLV-I-associated myelopathy (HAM/TSP) patients, multiple sclerosis patients and healthy controls were compared by UMI-based sequencing. The cohort comprised 65 to 75 subjects: 15 or so HAM/TSP patients, some 34 multiple sclerosis patients and 20 or so healthy controls. The 90 to 110 TCR-beta libraries included longitudinal samples, technical triplicates and paired sorted CD4+ and CD8+ T-cell subsets alongside PBMC samples. Paper-wide results and their limitations: No identical CDR3 amino acid sequences were shared among expanded clones across subjects, suggesting private TCR-beta repertoires in all groups. TCR clonal expansion was highest in HAM/TSP patients and lowest in MS patients, with MS patients falling below even healthy controls.

This clonotype appeared many times. Its binding antigen is unknown. No per-base quality is available; no much larger clone lies one base away. Healthy controls were blood bank volunteers in Maryland, USA. For unsorted PBMC libraries, 2 million PBMCs were used after storage in RNAlater at -80 degrees C until RNA extraction. PBMCs were separated from peripheral blood using Ficoll-Hypaque density gradient centrifugation and then cryopreserved in liquid nitrogen. cDNA was synthesized by template-switch 5'RACE using a primer with a 10-nucleotide random unique molecular identifier that tagged each TCR transcript. Every sequencing run yielded over 170 million TCR-beta sequences covering 15-18 subjects. Total RNA was extracted with the RNeasy kit. Using the KAPA Real-time Library Amplification kit, TCR-beta VDJ regions were amplified with primers for the TCR constant region and the 5'RACE anchor. A first PCR added sample indexes and Illumina adaptors, and a second PCR then raised library yield. The roughly 650 bp TCR product was size-selected on a 2% E-gel SizeSelection system after Ampure bead purification. Library quality was checked on a Bioanalyzer, concentration was measured with Qubit, and libraries were quantified with the Kapa Library Quantification kit before pooling. An Illumina HiSeq 2500 sequenced the libraries paired-end 2 x 150 bp. To increase sequence diversity, roughly 25-31% phiX was spiked into each library pool. In the original analysis: Quality-filtered reads were processed with the UMI-based MiGEC pipeline, and over 90% of raw TCR sequences were removed by the MiGEC pipeline during error correction. IMGT germline references were used for alignment of VDJ genes, and clonotypes were defined by a unique CDR3 amino acid sequence together with V-J genes. Clonal expansion, Shannon diversity and CDR3 relatedness (CalcPairwiseDistances, ClusterSamples) were evaluated with VDJtools, and phylogenetic trees were built with CLCbio workbench. A clone was classed as expanded if it had 8 or more unique UMIs, a cutoff based on coefficient-of-variation modelling across technical triplicates. TCRdb reran the public reads through fastp at Q25 and MiXCR, keeping productive beta chains. Each entry is one CDR3 protein sequence, shown with its most common DNA and genes. These V and J calls derive from TCRdb rather than the authors' analysis. For this sample there are about 30,000 distinct CDR3 sequences; about 15% appear just once. Less than 35% of the sample comes from the top ten.

Including cysteine and phenylalanine, the CDR3 has 18 amino acids. Just the 54-base CDR3 DNA is kept, in frame starting at base 1. The germline V gene specifies SGHTA as CDR1 and FQGNSA as CDR2. The junction shows trimming of 5 bases on V and 4 bases on J, plus 27 bases between the germline ends. This sequence uses TRBV7-2 and TRBJ2-7; the D segment could be TRBD2, given 7 matching bases. The source material was PBMCs. This TCR was recovered from a man in his 70s in good health. For the CDR3, the sequence is CASSLRGGMWGTSYEQYF. In nucleotides, the sequence is TGTGCCAGCAGCCTAAGGGGGGGGATGTGGGGGACTTCATACGAGCAGTACTTC.